This T cell receptor beta chain was identified during a study of T cells after yellow fever vaccination (dated by TCRdb to between 2017 and 2020). Regarding the research as a whole: Staining for CD3, CD45RA, CCR7 and CD95 was used to sort memory subsets (EM, EMRA, CM and Tscm) on a BD FACS Aria III. To follow T-cell clones before and after primary and booster YFV17D yellow fever vaccination, bulk TCR alpha and beta repertoires were sequenced over time. The SMART-Seq v4 Ultra Low Input RNA kit was used to prepare libraries from fractions with low cell numbers. Sorting of memory subsets took place on days 0, 15 and 45 and at 18 months after primary vaccination, as well as on days 0, 15 and 45 after the 30-year booster. Blood was drawn at multiple timepoints before and after primary and secondary immunization, with bulk PBMC replicates and cell subsets isolated. Two healthy male donors made up the cohort, one aged 18 to 30 years and the other aged 30 to 39 years. On the study overall, not on this receptor specifically: Most clones expanded after primary vaccination (around 96% of CD4 and about 85% of CD8) were re-detected after the booster, suggesting that broad memory maintenance occurred. A small share of clonotypes occurred in both CD4 and CD8 compartments, likely arising from convergent recombination. Compared with the primary T-cell response, the secondary T-cell response was weaker but faster, peaking on day 5 rather than day 15. In the sorted memory subsets on day 0, nearly all vaccine-responding clonotypes were below the level of detection. Because the study included only two donors, the extent to which the findings can be generalized is limited. Computational filtering was needed because FACS-sorted repertoires could contain abundant contaminating clonotypes from the bulk population.

This specimen's treatment or condition label, per the study, means: live attenuated yellow fever vaccine strain. A standard Ficoll-Paque protocol was used to isolate PBMCs from peripheral blood. For sorted memory subsets, RNA extraction was done with the RNeasy Micro Kit. TCR cDNA was synthesized by 5'RACE template switching, which introduced a universal primer site and unique molecular identifiers. Priming of cDNA synthesis was performed from both the TCR alpha and TCR beta constant segments. Library amplification involved two PCR steps, and the second step added sample barcodes and sequencing adapters. Sequencing of libraries was performed on Illumina HiSeq 2500 (2x100 bp) or NovaSeq (2x150 bp). Regarding the original processing steps: MIGEC handled demultiplexing of reads and collapsing into UMI consensus sequences, while MiXCR performed V(D)J alignment. Vaccine-responding clonotypes were identified with edgeR using replicate PBMC samples, with FDR below 0.01 and a log2 fold change above 5 up to day 15 being required. Bulk clonotypes were assigned CD4 or CD8 identity according to which sequenced CD4 or CD8 repertoire held them at higher abundance. Clonotype frequencies in memory subsets were weighted by FACS-sorted cell numbers to estimate each clone's distribution across memory phenotypes. TCRdb took the public reads, trimmed them with fastp at Q25, ran MiXCR for clone calling and kept in-frame beta chains. Rows matching on CDR3 protein sequence are summarized as one entry with the most common DNA and genes. The V and J calls shown here were made by TCRdb, not taken from the authors' results. For this sample the table gives about 20,000 distinct CDR3 sequences, of which 5.2% were detected only once. Of the sample, 20% falls within the top ten clones.

The CDR3, cysteine through phenylalanine, is 15 amino acids long. Solely the CDR3 DNA is kept, with 45 bases framed from the first base. After removal of 5 bases from V and 2 bases from J, the junction retains 6 bases not matched to a gene. Via the germline V gene, CDR1 is SGHAT and CDR2 FQNNGV. This clonotype was detected ten times or more. No clone much larger than this one lies a single base away; base qualities are absent. The rearranged chain carries TRBV11-2 and TRBJ2-1, and 7 junctional nucleotides match TRBD2. The receptor was derived from a young man who received the YFV17D yellow fever vaccine. The sample here was PBMCs, either bulk or a sorted T-cell subset (CD4+, CD8+, memory, or dextramer-sorted; not recorded which), taken roughly 46 days after the first yellow fever vaccination. The CDR3 amino acid sequence is: CASSSGARTYNEQFF. The DNA sequence is given as TGTGCCAGCAGCAGCGGGGCCCGGACCTACAATGAGCAGTTCTTC. With the rest looked up from the reference TRBV11-2 and TRBJ2-1 genes rather than sequenced, the full variable domain is EAGVAQSPRYKIIEKRQSVAFWCNPISGHATLYWYQQILGQGPKLLIQFQNNGVVDDSQLPKDRFSAERLKGVDSTLKIQPAKLEDSAVYLCASSSGARTYNEQFFGPGTRLTVL.